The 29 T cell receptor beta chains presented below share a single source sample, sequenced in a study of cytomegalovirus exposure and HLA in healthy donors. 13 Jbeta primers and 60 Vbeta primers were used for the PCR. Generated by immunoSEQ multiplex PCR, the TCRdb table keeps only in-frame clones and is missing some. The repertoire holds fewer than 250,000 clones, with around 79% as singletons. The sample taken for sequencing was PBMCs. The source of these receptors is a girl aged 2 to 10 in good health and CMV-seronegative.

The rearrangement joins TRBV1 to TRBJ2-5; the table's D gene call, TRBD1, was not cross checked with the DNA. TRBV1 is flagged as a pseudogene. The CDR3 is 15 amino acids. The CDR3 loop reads CTSSPLGQEKETQYF. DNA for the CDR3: TGCACCAGCAGCCCCCTCGGACAGGAGAAAGAGACCCAGTACTTC.

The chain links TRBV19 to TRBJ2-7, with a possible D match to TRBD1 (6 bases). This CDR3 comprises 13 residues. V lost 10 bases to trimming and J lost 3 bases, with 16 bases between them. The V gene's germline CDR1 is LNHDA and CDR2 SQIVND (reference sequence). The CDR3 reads CATGQGKGYEQYF. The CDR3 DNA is TGTGCCACCGGTCAGGGGAAAGGCTACGAGCAGTACTTC. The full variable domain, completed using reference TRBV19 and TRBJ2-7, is DGGITQSPKYLFRKEGQNVTLSCEQNLNHDAMYWYRQDPGQGLRLIYYSQIVNDFQKGDIAEGYSVSREKKESFPLTVTSAQKNPTAFYLCATGQGKGYEQYFGPGTRLTVT.

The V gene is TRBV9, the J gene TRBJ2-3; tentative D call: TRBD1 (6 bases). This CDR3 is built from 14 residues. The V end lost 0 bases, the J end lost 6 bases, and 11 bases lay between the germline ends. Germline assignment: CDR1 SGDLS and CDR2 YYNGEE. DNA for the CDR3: TGTGCCAGCAGCGTAGACAGGGTAGGGGATACGCAGTATTTT. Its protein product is CASSVDRVGDTQYF.

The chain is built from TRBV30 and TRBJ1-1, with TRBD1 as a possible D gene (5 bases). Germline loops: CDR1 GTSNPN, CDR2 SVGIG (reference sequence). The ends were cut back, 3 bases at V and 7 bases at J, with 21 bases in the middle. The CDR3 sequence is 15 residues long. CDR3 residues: CAWSLGGSAPGEAFF. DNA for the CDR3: TGTGCCTGGAGCCTGGGGGGGTCGGCACCGGGTGAAGCTTTCTTT.

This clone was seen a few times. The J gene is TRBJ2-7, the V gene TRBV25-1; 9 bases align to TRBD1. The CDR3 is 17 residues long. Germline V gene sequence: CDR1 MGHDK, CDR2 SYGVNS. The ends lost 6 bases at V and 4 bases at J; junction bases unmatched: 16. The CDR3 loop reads CASSTNRGTGRLYEQYF. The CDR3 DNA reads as TGTGCCAGCAGCACAAACCGTGGGACAGGGAGATTATACGAGCAGTACTTC.

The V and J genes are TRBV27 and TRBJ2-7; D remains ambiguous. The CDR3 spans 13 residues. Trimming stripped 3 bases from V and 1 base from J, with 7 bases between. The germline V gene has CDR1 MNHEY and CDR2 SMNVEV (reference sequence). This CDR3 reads CASSLAGSYEQYF. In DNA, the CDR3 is TGTGCCAGCAGTTTGGCCGGGTCCTACGAGCAGTACTTC.

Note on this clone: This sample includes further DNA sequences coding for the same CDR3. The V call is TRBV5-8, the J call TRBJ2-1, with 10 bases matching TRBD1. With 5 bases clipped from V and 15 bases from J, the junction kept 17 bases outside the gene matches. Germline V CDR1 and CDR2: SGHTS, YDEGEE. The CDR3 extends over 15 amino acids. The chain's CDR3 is CASSPPNAGTGVPFF. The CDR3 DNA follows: TGTGCCAGCAGTCCCCCAAACGCCGGGACAGGGGTTCCGTTCTTC.

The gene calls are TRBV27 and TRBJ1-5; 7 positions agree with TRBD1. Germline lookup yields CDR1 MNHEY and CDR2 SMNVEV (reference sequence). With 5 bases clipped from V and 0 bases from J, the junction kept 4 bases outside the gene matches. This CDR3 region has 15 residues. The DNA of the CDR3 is TGTGCCAGCAGTGGGGGACAGCATAGCAATCAGCCCCAGCATTTT. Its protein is CASSGGQHSNQPQHF.

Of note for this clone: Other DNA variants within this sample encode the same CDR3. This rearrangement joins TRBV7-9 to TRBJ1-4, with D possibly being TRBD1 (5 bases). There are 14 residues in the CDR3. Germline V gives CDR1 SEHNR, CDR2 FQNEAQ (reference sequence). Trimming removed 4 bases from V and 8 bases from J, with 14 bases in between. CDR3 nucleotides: TGTGCCAGCAGCTCCGGACAAGGCAGCGAAAAACTGTTTTTT. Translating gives CASSSGQGSEKLFF.

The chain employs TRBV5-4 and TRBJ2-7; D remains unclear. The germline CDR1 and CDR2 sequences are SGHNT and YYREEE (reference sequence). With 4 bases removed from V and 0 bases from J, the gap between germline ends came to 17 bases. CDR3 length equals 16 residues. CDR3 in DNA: TGTGCCAGCAGCGAAACAGCTACAGTCCCCTCCTACGAGCAGTACTTC. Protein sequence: CASSETATVPSYEQYF.

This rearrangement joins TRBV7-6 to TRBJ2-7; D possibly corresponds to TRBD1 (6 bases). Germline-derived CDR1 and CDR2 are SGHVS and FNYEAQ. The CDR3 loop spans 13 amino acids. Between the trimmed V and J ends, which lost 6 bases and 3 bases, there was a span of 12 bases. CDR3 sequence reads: CASSPTGIYEQYF. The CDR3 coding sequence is TGTGCCAGCAGTCCTACAGGGATCTACGAGCAGTACTTC.

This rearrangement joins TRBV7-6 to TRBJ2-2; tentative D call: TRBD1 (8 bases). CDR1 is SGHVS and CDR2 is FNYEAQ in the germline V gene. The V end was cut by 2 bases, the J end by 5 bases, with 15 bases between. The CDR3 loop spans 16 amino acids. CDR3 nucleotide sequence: TGTGCCAGCAGCTTATATTTACAGGGGGGGACCGGGGAGCTGTTTTTT. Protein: CASSLYLQGGTGELFF.

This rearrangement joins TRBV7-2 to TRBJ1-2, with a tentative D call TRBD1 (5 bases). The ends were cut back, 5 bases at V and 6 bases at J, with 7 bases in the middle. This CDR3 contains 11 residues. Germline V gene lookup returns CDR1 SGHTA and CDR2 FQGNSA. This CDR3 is CASSPQDGYTF. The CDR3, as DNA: TGTGCCAGCAGCCCACAGGATGGCTACACCTTC.

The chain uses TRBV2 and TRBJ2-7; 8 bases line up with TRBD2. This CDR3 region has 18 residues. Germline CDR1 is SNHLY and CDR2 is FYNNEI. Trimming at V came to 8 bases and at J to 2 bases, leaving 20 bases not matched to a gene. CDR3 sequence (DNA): TGTGCCAGCTACACGACTACTCGATTAGCGGGGCAAACCTACGAGCAGTACTTC. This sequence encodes CASYTTTRLAGQTYEQYF.

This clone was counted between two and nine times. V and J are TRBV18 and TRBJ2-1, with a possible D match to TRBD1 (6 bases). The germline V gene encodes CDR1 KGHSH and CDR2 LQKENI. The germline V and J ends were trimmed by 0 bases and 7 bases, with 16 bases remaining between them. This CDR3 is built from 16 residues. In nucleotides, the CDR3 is TGTGCCAGCTCACCACCGCTGGGGCAGGGGCGGAATGAGCAGTTCTTC. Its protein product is CASSPPLGQGRNEQFF. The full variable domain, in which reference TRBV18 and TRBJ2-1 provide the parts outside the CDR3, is NAGVMQNPRHLVRRRGQEARLRCSPMKGHSHVYWYRQLPEEGLKFMVYLQKENIIDESGMPKERFSAEFPKEGPSILRIQQVVRGDSAAYFCASSPPLGQGRNEQFFGPGTRLTVL.

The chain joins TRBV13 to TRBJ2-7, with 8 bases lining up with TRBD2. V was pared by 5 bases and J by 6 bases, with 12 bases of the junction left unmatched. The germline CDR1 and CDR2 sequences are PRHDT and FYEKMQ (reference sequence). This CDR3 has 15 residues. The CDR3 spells CASSHERERPSEQYF. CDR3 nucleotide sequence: TGTGCCAGCAGCCACGAGCGGGAGCGGCCCTCCGAGCAGTACTTC.

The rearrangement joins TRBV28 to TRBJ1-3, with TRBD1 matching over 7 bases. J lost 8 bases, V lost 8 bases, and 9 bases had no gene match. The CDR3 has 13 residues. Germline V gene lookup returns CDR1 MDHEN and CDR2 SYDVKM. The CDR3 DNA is TGTGCCAGCGGAGGGACAGTTGAATACACCATATATTTT. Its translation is CASGGTVEYTIYF.

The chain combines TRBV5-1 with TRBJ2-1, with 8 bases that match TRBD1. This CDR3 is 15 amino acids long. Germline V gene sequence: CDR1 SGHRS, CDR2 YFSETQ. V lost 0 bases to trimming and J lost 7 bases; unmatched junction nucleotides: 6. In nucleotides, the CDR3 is TGCGCCAGCAGCTTGGCCCGGACAGGGAATAATGAGCAGTTCTTC. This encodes CASSLARTGNNEQFF.

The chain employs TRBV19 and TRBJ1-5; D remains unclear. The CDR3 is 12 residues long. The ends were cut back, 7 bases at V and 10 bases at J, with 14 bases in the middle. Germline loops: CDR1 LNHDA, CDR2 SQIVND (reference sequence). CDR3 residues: CASKEATEPQHF. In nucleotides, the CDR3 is TGTGCCAGTAAAGAGGCTACGGAACCCCAGCATTTT. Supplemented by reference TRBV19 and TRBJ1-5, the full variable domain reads DGGITQSPKYLFRKEGQNVTLSCEQNLNHDAMYWYRQDPGQGLRLIYYSQIVNDFQKGDIAEGYSVSREKKESFPLTVTSAQKNPTAFYLCASKEATEPQHFGDGTRLSIL.

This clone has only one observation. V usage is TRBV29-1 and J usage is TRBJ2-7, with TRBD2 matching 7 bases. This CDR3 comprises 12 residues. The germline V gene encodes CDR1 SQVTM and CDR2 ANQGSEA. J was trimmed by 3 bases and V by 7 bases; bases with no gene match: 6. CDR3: CSGYGTNYEQYF. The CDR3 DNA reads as TGCAGCGGCTACGGGACTAACTACGAGCAGTACTTC.

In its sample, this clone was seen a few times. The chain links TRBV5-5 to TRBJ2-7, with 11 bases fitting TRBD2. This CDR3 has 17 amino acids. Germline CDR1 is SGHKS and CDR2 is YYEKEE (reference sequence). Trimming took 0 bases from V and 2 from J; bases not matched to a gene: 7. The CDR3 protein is CASSLVLAGGPAYEQYF. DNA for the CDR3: TGTGCCAGCAGCTTGGTGCTAGCGGGGGGCCCCGCCTACGAGCAGTACTTC.

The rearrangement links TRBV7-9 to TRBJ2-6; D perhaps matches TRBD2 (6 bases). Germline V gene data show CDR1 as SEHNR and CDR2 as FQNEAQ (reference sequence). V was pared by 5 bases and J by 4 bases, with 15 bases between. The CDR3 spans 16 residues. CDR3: CASSLLDGSGANVLTF. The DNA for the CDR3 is TGTGCCAGCAGCCTACTCGACGGGAGCGGGGCCAACGTCCTGACTTTC.

The CDR3 spells CASSTGQPAVYGGYTF. The CDR3 DNA reads TGTGCCAGCAGCACCGGACAGCCGGCGGTCTATGGTGGCTACACCTTC. The genes are TRBV7-9 and TRBJ1-2, with D perhaps TRBD1 (6 bases). Trimming shortened V by 5 bases and J by 7 bases, and 23 bases separated the two germline ends. The CDR3 totals 16 residues. Germline loops: CDR1 SEHNR, CDR2 FQNEAQ (reference sequence).

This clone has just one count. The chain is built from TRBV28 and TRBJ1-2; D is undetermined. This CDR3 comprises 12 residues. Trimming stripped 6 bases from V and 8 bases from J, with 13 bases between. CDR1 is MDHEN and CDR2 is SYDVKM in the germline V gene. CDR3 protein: CASSSGGHGYTF. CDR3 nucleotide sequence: TGTGCCAGCAGCTCAGGCGGGCACGGCTACACCTTC.

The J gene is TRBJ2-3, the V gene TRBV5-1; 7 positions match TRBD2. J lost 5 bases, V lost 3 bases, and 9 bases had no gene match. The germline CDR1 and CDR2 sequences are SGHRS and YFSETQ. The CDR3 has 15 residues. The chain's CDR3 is CASSWGGRSGDTQYF. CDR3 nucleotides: TGCGCCAGCAGCTGGGGAGGGCGCAGCGGAGATACGCAGTATTTT.

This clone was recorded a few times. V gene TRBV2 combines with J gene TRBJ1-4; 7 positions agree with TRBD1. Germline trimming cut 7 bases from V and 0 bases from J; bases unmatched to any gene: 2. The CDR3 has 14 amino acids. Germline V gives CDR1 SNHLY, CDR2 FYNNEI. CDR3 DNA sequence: TGTGCCAGCATGGGGACAGCAACTAATGAAAAACTGTTTTTT. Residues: CASMGTATNEKLFF. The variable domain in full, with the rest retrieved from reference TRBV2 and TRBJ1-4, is EPEVTQTPSHQVTQMGQEVILRCVPISNHLYFYWYRQILGQKVEFLVSFYNNEISEKSEIFDDQFSVERPDGSNFTLKIRSTKLEDSAMYFCASMGTATNEKLFFGSGTQLSVL.

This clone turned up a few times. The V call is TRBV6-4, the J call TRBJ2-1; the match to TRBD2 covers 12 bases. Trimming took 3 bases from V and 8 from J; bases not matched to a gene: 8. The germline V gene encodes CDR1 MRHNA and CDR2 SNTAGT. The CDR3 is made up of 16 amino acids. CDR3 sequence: CASSEKETSGSYEQFF. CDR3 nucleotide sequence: TGTGCCAGCAGTGAGAAGGAGACTAGCGGGAGCTATGAGCAGTTCTTC.

Here the CDR3 DNA reads TGTGCCAGCGGTGGACTAGTATCGGAGACCCAGTACTTC. This gives the protein CASGGLVSETQYF. The chain recombines TRBV27 with TRBJ2-5, with 7 bases that match TRBD2. This CDR3 has 13 residues. Losses at the gene ends were 8 bases for V and 5 bases for J; bases not matched to a gene: 8. The germline gives CDR1 MNHEY, CDR2 SMNVEV (reference sequence).

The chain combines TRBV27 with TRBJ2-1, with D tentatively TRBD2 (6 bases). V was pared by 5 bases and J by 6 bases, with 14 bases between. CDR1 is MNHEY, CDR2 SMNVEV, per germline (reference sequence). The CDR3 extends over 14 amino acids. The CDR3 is CASSPGLIRNEQFF. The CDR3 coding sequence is TGTGCCAGCAGTCCGGGACTTATCCGCAATGAGCAGTTCTTC.